The source of this T cell receptor (beta chain) is a study of shared clonotypes between healthy human individuals. Naive CD8 cells were CD45RO-negative, positively selected for CCR7, excluding terminally differentiated effector memory CD45RA+ cells. Clones were read by immunoSEQ multiplex PCR, and TCRdb kept only the in-frame ones, dropping some. The profile covers about 2 million clones, with approximately 95% appearing a single time and more than 0.9% taken by the ten largest. The specimen sequenced was naive CD8+ T cells sorted from blood. This clonotype was obtained from a man aged 18 to 35 in good health.

Here the CDR3 reads CASSLEAGRKVYGYTF. The CDR3 region has the DNA TGTGCCAGCAGCTTAGAGGCGGGGCGGAAGGTTTATGGCTACACCTTC. The rearrangement links TRBV13 to TRBJ1-2; D is perhaps TRBD1 (5 bases). Germline V gives CDR1 PRHDT, CDR2 FYEKMQ (reference sequence). V gave up 1 base and J gave up 5 bases, with 17 bases separating them. The CDR3 sequence is 16 residues long.